The clone carrying this TCR beta chain came up a few times. Antigen specificity is unknown. The data derive from a study of T cell repertoires in cytomegalovirus infection. In TCRdb, the reads were re-called with MiXCR into one record per CDR3 protein. Of approximately 110,000 distinct CDR3 sequences listed, over 9% are singletons. Germline V gene data show CDR1 as LGHDT and CDR2 as YNNKEL (reference sequence). The CDR3 consists of 13 residues. V gave up 2 bases and J gave up 13 bases, with 17 bases separating them. This chain links TRBV3-1 with TRBJ2-5; the D gene could be TRBD1 or TRBD2 (5 bases each). Sample: PBMCs, sequenced either directly or after in vitro stimulation (not recorded which). The receptor's source is a human donor in good health (CMV status not recorded). Some clones in this sample may be carry-over from other donors' samples. DNA for the CDR3: TGTGCCAGCAGCCAAACCTTTAGGCCGAGGGGGTACTTC. Encoded protein: CASSQTFRPRGYF.